Listed below are T cell receptor beta chains from one sample, sequenced in a study of shared clonotypes between healthy human individuals. Profiling relied on immunoSEQ multiplex PCR, and the TCRdb table lists in-frame clones only, not all of them. Of 2 million to 2.5 million clones detected, around 95% appear once; the ten largest clones hold less than 0.15%. The material sequenced was naive CD4+ T cells sorted from blood. The receptors come from a man between 18 and 35 years old in good health. CDR3s include the opening cysteine and the closing phenylalanine or tryptophan. A D gene is named only where the DNA matches it firmly. Size is stated for part of the rows, as once, few or many counts, or as a class when the clone is expanded.

v_call: TRBV10-3
j_call: TRBJ2-7
d_call: -
clone_size: once
cdr3_aa: CAISGSAYEQYF
cdr3_nt: TGTGCCATCAGCGGGAGCGCCTACGAGCAGTACTTC

v_call: TRBV10-3
j_call: TRBJ2-5
d_call: TRBD2
clone_size: -
cdr3_aa: CATQTSGGPQETQYF
cdr3_nt: TGTGCCACCCAGACTAGCGGGGGGCCTCAAGAGACCCAGTACTTC

v_call: TRBV7-3
j_call: TRBJ1-2
d_call: -
clone_size: -
cdr3_aa: CASSRQASTVSDYGYTF
cdr3_nt: TGTGCCAGCAGCCGCCAAGCGTCGACAGTCTCCGACTATGGCTACACCTTC

v_call: TRBV10-3
j_call: TRBJ1-3
d_call: -
clone_size: -
cdr3_aa: CAAQGTGGNTIYF
cdr3_nt: TGTGCCGCGCAGGGCACCGGAGGAAACACCATATATTTT

v_call: TRBV6-4
j_call: TRBJ2-2
d_call: TRBD2
clone_size: -
cdr3_aa: CARKIGTNYTGELFF
cdr3_nt: TGTGCCAGGAAGATCGGGACTAATTACACCGGGGAGCTGTTTTTT

v_call: TRBV6-1
j_call: TRBJ1-5
d_call: TRBD1
clone_size: -
cdr3_aa: CASSEGTGRNQPQHF
cdr3_nt: TGTGCCAGCAGTGAGGGGACAGGGCGGAATCAGCCCCAGCATTTT

v_call: TRBV11-3
j_call: TRBJ2-3
d_call: TRBD2
clone_size: -
cdr3_aa: CASSQTSGSTDTQYF
cdr3_nt: TGTGCCAGCAGCCAAACTAGCGGGAGCACAGATACGCAGTATTTT

v_call: TRBV9
j_call: TRBJ1-1
d_call: -
clone_size: -
cdr3_aa: CASSVSAETEAFF
cdr3_nt: TGTGCCAGCAGCGTATCAGCAGAGACTGAAGCTTTCTTT

v_call: TRBV30
j_call: TRBJ2-7
d_call: TRBD2
clone_size: -
cdr3_aa: CAWSVGGSSYEQYF
cdr3_nt: TGTGCCTGGAGTGTGGGAGGGAGCTCCTACGAGCAGTACTTC

v_call: TRBV2
j_call: TRBJ1-5
d_call: -
clone_size: -
cdr3_aa: CASSEVGGSVEPQHF
cdr3_nt: TGTGCCAGCAGTGAAGTGGGGGGCTCTGTAGAGCCCCAGCATTTT

v_call: TRBV5-4
j_call: TRBJ2-5
d_call: TRBD2
clone_size: -
cdr3_aa: CASSLERGGPAETQYF
cdr3_nt: TGTGCCAGCAGCTTGGAACGGGGGGGCCCCGCAGAGACCCAGTACTTC

v_call: TRBV28
j_call: TRBJ1-5
d_call: -
clone_size: -
cdr3_aa: CASSRRASNQPQHF
cdr3_nt: TGTGCCAGCAGTAGACGGGCCAGCAATCAGCCCCAGCATTTT

v_call: TRBV7-2
j_call: TRBJ1-1
d_call: -
clone_size: -
cdr3_aa: CASSPYAMNTEAFF
cdr3_nt: TGTGCCAGCAGCCCCTACGCCATGAACACTGAAGCTTTCTTT

v_call: TRBV11-3
j_call: TRBJ2-7
d_call: TRBD1
clone_size: -
cdr3_aa: CASSAQQGDEQYF
cdr3_nt: TGTGCCAGCAGCGCTCAACAGGGGGACGAGCAGTACTTC

v_call: TRBV5-1
j_call: TRBJ2-3
d_call: TRBD2
clone_size: -
cdr3_aa: CASSLIATSGGAVDTQYF
cdr3_nt: TGCGCCAGCAGCTTGATCGCAACTAGCGGGGGGGCCGTAGATACGCAGTATTTT

v_call: TRBV2
j_call: TRBJ2-7
d_call: -
clone_size: -
cdr3_aa: CASSERIYEQYF
cdr3_nt: TGTGCCAGCAGCGAGCGGATTTACGAGCAGTACTTC

v_call: TRBV5-1
j_call: TRBJ2-1
d_call: -
clone_size: -
cdr3_aa: CASSLGSGNEQFF
cdr3_nt: TGCGCCAGCAGCTTGGGTAGCGGCAATGAGCAGTTCTTC

v_call: TRBV30
j_call: TRBJ2-3
d_call: TRBD2
clone_size: -
cdr3_aa: CAWSAQRTSGGKDTQYF
cdr3_nt: TGTGCCTGGAGTGCCCAAAGGACTAGCGGGGGAAAAGATACGCAGTATTTT

v_call: TRBV18
j_call: TRBJ1-2
d_call: TRBD1
clone_size: -
cdr3_aa: CASSPSTGGNYGYTF
cdr3_nt: TGTGCCAGCTCACCTTCGACAGGGGGCAACTATGGCTACACCTTC

v_call: TRBV10-3
j_call: TRBJ2-3
d_call: TRBD2
clone_size: -
cdr3_aa: CAISRLGAGGPNTQYF
cdr3_nt: TGTGCCATCAGTCGTTTAGGAGCGGGGGGGCCGAATACGCAGTATTTT

v_call: TRBV7-9
j_call: TRBJ1-3
d_call: -
clone_size: -
cdr3_aa: CASSFRTATAGNTIYF
cdr3_nt: TGTGCCAGCAGCTTCCGGACGGCAACCGCTGGAAACACCATATATTTT

v_call: TRBV7-2
j_call: TRBJ1-6
d_call: -
clone_size: -
cdr3_aa: CASSLDGFTNSPLHF
cdr3_nt: TGTGCCAGCAGCCTAGACGGGTTCACGAATTCACCCCTCCACTTT

v_call: TRBV30
j_call: TRBJ1-6
d_call: -
clone_size: -
cdr3_aa: CAWSPDRYNSPLHF
cdr3_nt: TGTGCCTGGAGTCCCGACAGATATAATTCACCCCTCCACTTT

v_call: TRBV27
j_call: TRBJ2-7
d_call: -
clone_size: -
cdr3_aa: CASSDGQTSYEQYF
cdr3_nt: TGTGCCAGCAGTGATGGACAGACATCCTACGAGCAGTACTTC

v_call: TRBV5-1
j_call: TRBJ2-7
d_call: TRBD2
clone_size: once
cdr3_aa: CASSAGTSDAYEQYF
cdr3_nt: TGCGCCAGCAGCGCAGGGACTAGCGATGCCTACGAGCAGTACTTC

v_call: TRBV10-3
j_call: TRBJ1-1
d_call: -
clone_size: -
cdr3_aa: CAIRTGEGTEAFF
cdr3_nt: TGTGCCATCAGGACAGGTGAGGGCACTGAAGCTTTCTTT

v_call: TRBV21-1
j_call: TRBJ1-2
d_call: -
clone_size: -
cdr3_aa: CARLIQGPFGFGYTF
cdr3_nt: TGTGCCAGACTCATACAGGGGCCGTTTGGCTTTGGCTACACCTTC

v_call: TRBV28
j_call: TRBJ1-5
d_call: -
clone_size: -
cdr3_aa: CASSLLPRQPQHF
cdr3_nt: TGTGCCAGCAGTTTGCTGCCCCGTCAGCCCCAGCATTTT

v_call: TRBV18
j_call: TRBJ2-6
d_call: TRBD1
clone_size: -
cdr3_aa: CASSPRSGTGASGANVLTF
cdr3_nt: TGTGCCAGCTCACCCCGATCCGGGACAGGGGCCTCTGGGGCCAACGTCCTGACTTTC

v_call: TRBV27
j_call: TRBJ1-1
d_call: -
clone_size: -
cdr3_aa: CASSFTGLNTEAFF
cdr3_nt: TGTGCCAGCAGTTTTACGGGGTTGAACACTGAAGCTTTCTTT

v_call: TRBV5-5
j_call: TRBJ1-6
d_call: -
clone_size: -
cdr3_aa: CASSLVTGNSPLHF
cdr3_nt: TGTGCCAGCAGCTTAGTCACAGGGAATTCACCCCTCCACTTT

v_call: TRBV11-1
j_call: TRBJ2-3
d_call: -
clone_size: -
cdr3_aa: CASSPGPEGTDTQYF
cdr3_nt: TGTGCCAGCAGCCCGGGTCCTGAGGGCACAGATACGCAGTATTTT

v_call: TRBV5-1
j_call: TRBJ1-2
d_call: -
clone_size: -
cdr3_aa: CASSRVNYGYTF
cdr3_nt: TGCGCCAGCAGCAGGGTGAACTATGGCTACACCTTC

v_call: TRBV30
j_call: TRBJ1-5
d_call: -
clone_size: -
cdr3_aa: CAWSLNYREPQHF
cdr3_nt: TGTGCCTGGAGCTTAAACTATCGGGAGCCCCAGCATTTT

v_call: TRBV18
j_call: TRBJ1-5
d_call: -
clone_size: -
cdr3_aa: CASSPQGNQPQHF
cdr3_nt: TGTGCCAGCTCACCTCAGGGGAATCAGCCCCAGCATTTT

v_call: TRBV2
j_call: TRBJ2-7
d_call: -
clone_size: -
cdr3_aa: CASRIGPLEQYF
cdr3_nt: TGTGCCAGCAGGATCGGACCTCTCGAGCAGTACTTC

v_call: TRBV7-2
j_call: TRBJ2-1
d_call: TRBD1
clone_size: -
cdr3_aa: CASSLEGSRTGRYNEQFF
cdr3_nt: TGTGCCAGCAGCTTAGAAGGGAGCCGGACAGGGCGTTACAATGAGCAGTTCTTC

v_call: TRBV5-8
j_call: TRBJ2-1
d_call: TRBD2
clone_size: once
cdr3_aa: CASSSGLAGGNEQFF
cdr3_nt: TGTGCCAGCAGCTCCGGACTAGCGGGAGGTAATGAGCAGTTCTTC

v_call: TRBV30
j_call: TRBJ2-1
d_call: TRBD2
clone_size: -
cdr3_aa: CAWSSGLAGEQFF
cdr3_nt: TGTGCCTGGAGTTCGGGACTAGCGGGGGAGCAGTTCTTC

v_call: TRBV18
j_call: TRBJ2-7
d_call: -
clone_size: -
cdr3_aa: CASSSIQGSYEQYF
cdr3_nt: TGTGCCAGCTCATCTATACAGGGATCCTACGAGCAGTACTTC

v_call: TRBV30
j_call: TRBJ1-5
d_call: -
clone_size: -
cdr3_aa: CAWSDGTALRNQPQHF
cdr3_nt: TGTGCCTGGAGTGACGGGACCGCTCTGAGGAATCAGCCCCAGCATTTT

v_call: TRBV27
j_call: TRBJ1-1
d_call: -
clone_size: once
cdr3_aa: CASSLSLGNTEAFF
cdr3_nt: TGTGCCAGCAGTTTATCTCTTGGGAACACTGAAGCTTTCTTT

v_call: TRBV2
j_call: TRBJ1-5
d_call: TRBD1
clone_size: -
cdr3_aa: CASSGGQGTNQPQHF
cdr3_nt: TGTGCCAGCAGCGGTGGACAGGGTACCAATCAGCCCCAGCATTTT

v_call: TRBV5-1
j_call: TRBJ1-2
d_call: -
clone_size: once
cdr3_aa: CASSSQGPKYGYTF
cdr3_nt: TGCGCCAGCAGCTCGCAGGGGCCGAAGTATGGCTACACCTTC

v_call: TRBV6-1
j_call: TRBJ1-5
d_call: -
clone_size: -
cdr3_aa: CASSEGDRHNQPQHF
cdr3_nt: TGTGCCAGCAGTGAGGGAGACAGGCACAATCAGCCCCAGCATTTT

v_call: TRBV7-9
j_call: TRBJ2-5
d_call: TRBD2
clone_size: once
cdr3_aa: CASSLPSGGGRETQYF
cdr3_nt: TGTGCCAGCAGCCTACCTAGCGGCGGGGGGAGAGAGACCCAGTACTTC

v_call: TRBV5-6
j_call: TRBJ2-5
d_call: -
clone_size: -
cdr3_aa: CASSLGVKETQYF
cdr3_nt: TGTGCCAGCAGCTTGGGGGTTAAAGAGACCCAGTACTTC

v_call: TRBV7-2
j_call: TRBJ2-1
d_call: TRBD2
clone_size: -
cdr3_aa: CASSFLTGLAGGGEQFF
cdr3_nt: TGTGCCAGCAGCTTTCTCACCGGACTAGCGGGGGGAGGTGAGCAGTTCTTC